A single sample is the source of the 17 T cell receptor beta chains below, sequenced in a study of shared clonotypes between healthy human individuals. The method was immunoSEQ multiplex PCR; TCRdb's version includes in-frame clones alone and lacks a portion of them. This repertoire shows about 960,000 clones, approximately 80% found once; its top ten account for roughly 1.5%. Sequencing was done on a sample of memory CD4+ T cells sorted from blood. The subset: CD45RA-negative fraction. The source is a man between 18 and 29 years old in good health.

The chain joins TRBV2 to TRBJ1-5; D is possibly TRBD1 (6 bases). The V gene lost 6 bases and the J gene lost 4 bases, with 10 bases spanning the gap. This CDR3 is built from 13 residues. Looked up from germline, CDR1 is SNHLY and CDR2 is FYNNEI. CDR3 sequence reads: CASRRQVNQPQHF. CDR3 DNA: TGTGCCAGCAGAAGACAGGTGAATCAGCCCCAGCATTTT.

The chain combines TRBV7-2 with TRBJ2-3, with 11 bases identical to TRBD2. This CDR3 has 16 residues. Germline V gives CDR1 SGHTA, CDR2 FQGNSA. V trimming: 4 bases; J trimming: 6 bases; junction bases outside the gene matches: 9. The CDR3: CASSSRTSGSKDTQYF. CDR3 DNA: TGTGCCAGCAGCTCCCGGACTAGCGGGTCTAAGGATACGCAGTATTTT.

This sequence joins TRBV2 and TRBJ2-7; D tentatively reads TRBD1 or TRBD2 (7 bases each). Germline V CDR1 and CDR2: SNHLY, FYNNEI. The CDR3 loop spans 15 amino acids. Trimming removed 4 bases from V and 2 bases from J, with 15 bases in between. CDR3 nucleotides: TGTGCCAGCAGTGGAGCGGGACAGTCCCCCTACGAGCAGTACTTC. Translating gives CASSGAGQSPYEQYF.

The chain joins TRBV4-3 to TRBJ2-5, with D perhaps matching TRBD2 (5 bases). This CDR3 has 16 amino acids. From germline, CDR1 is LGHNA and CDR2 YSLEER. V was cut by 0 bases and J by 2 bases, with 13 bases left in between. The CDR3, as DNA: TGCGCCAGCAGCCAAGAACCGGGCGGGTGGCAAGAGACCCAGTACTTC. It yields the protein CASSQEPGGWQETQYF.

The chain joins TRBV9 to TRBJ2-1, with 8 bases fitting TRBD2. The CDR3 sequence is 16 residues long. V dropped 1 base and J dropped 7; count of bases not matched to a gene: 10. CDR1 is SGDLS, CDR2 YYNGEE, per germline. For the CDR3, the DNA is TGTGCCAGCAGCGTAAGGCAAGCGGGAGAGCTGAATGAGCAGTTCTTC. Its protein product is CASSVRQAGELNEQFF.

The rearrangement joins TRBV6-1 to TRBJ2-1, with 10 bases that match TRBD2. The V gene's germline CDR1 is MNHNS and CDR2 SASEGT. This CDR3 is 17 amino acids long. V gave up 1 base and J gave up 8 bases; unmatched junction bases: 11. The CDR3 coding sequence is TGTGCCAGCAGTGAAGGATTACTAGCGGGATTCTCCTATGAGCAGTTCTTC. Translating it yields CASSEGLLAGFSYEQFF.

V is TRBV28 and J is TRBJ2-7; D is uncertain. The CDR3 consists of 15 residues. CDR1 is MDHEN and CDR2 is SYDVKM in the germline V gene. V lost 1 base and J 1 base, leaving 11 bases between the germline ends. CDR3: CASSLFASNSYEQYF. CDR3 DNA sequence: TGTGCCAGCAGTTTATTCGCGAGTAATTCCTACGAGCAGTACTTC.

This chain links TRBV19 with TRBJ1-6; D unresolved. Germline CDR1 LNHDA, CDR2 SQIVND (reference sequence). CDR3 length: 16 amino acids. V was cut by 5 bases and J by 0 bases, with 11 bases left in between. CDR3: CASSELGISYNSPLHF. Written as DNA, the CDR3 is TGTGCCAGTAGTGAGCTGGGAATCTCCTATAATTCACCCCTCCACTTT.

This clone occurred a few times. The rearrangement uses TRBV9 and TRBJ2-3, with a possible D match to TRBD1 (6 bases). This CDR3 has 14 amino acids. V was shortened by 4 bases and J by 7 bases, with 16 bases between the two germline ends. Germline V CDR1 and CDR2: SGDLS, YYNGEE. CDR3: CASSLSRDTYTQYF. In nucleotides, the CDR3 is TGTGCCAGCAGCTTATCCCGGGACACTTATACGCAGTATTTT.

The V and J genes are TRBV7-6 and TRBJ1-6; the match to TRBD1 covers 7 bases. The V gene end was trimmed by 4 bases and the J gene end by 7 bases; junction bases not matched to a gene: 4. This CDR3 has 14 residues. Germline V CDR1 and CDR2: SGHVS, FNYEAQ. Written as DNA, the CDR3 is TGTGCCAGCAGCTGGCAGGGGGACAATTCACCCCTCCACTTT. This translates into CASSWQGDNSPLHF.

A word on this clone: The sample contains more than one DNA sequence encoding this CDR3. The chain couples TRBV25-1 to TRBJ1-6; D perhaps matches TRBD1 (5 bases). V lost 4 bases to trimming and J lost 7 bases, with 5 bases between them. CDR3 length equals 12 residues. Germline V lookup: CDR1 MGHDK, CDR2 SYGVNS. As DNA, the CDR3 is TGTGCCAGCAGTGGGGGGAATTCACCCCTCCACTTT. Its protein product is CASSGGNSPLHF.

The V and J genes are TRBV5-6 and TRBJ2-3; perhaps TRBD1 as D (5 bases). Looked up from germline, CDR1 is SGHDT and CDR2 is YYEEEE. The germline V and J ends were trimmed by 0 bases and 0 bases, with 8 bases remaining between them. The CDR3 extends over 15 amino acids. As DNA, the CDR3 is TGTGCCAGCAGCTTGGGACAGAGTAGCACAGATACGCAGTATTTT. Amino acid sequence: CASSLGQSSTDTQYF.

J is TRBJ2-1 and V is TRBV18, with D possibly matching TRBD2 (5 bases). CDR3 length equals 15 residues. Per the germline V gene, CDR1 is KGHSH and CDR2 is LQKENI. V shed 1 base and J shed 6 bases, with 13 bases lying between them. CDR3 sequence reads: CASSPLASGVNEQFF. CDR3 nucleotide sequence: TGTGCCAGCTCACCACTCGCCTCCGGGGTCAATGAGCAGTTCTTC.

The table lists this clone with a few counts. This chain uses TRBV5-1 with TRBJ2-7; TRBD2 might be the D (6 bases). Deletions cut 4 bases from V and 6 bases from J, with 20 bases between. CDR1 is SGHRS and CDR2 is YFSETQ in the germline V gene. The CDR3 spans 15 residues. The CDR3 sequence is CASSPQVGGVSEQYF. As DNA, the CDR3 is TGCGCCAGCAGCCCCCAGGTAGGAGGGGTGAGCGAGCAGTACTTC.

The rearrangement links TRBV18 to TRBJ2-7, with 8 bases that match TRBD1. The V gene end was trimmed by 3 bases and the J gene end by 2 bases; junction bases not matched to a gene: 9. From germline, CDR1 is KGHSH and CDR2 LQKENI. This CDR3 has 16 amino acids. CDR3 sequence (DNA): TGTGCCAGCTCACCCGTTGGACAGGGCCTACCCTACGAGCAGTACTTC. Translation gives CASSPVGQGLPYEQYF.

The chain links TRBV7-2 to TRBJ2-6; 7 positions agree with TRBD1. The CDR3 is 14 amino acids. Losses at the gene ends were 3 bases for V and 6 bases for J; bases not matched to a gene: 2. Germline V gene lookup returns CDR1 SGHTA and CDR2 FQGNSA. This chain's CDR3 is CASSFDRAANVLTF. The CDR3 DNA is TGTGCCAGCAGCTTCGACAGGGCGGCCAACGTCCTGACTTTC. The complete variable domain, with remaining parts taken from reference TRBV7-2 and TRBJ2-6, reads GAGVSQSPSNKVTEKGKDVELRCDPISGHTALYWYRQSLGQGLEFLIYFQGNSAPDKSGLPSDRFSAERTGGSVSTLTIQRTQQEDSAVYLCASSFDRAANVLTFGAGSRLTVL.

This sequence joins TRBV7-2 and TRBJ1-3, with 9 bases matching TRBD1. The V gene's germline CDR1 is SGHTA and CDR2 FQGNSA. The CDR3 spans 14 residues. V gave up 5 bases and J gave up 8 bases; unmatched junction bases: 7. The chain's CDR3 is CASSPGTGYHTIYF. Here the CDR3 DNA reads TGTGCCAGCAGCCCCGGGACAGGGTATCACACCATATATTTT.